A single sample is the source of the 7 T cell receptor beta chains below, sequenced in a study of Graves' ophthalmopathy and Graves' hyperthyroidism. As the template, RNA transcripts were used to amplify TCR beta CDR3 regions. The first-round RT-PCR employed HTBI primers together with the Qiagen OneStep RT-PCR kit. A multiplex PCR was then performed as the second round. TCRdb fed the multiplex PCR reads into MiXCR, producing one record per CDR3 protein. This sample has fewer than 400,000 distinct CDR3 sequences, with around 20% found just once. Sequencing was performed on peripheral blood. Receptors originate from a young woman with Graves' ophthalmopathy.

This clonotype has ten or more counts. The rearrangement links TRBV12-3 or TRBV12-4 to TRBJ2-5; 12 bases align to TRBD2. Trimming cost V 6 bases and J 1 base; bases outside gene matches: 3. The CDR3 totals 15 residues. This CDR3 reads CASRGTSGPQETQYF. For the CDR3, the DNA is TGTGCCAGCAGAGGGACTAGCGGGCCCCAAGAGACCCAGTACTTC.

This clonotype was seen many times. The chain uses TRBV28 and TRBJ2-7, with D perhaps given as TRBD1 or TRBD2 (5 bases each). CDR3 length equals 15 residues. Germline V gives CDR1 MDHEN, CDR2 SYDVKM. V shed 2 bases and J shed 1 base, with 12 bases lying between them. In DNA, the CDR3 is TGTGCCAGCAGTTTAAGGGTTGGGGGATCCTACGAGCAGTACTTC. Its translation is CASSLRVGGSYEQYF.

There are many counts of this clonotype. The J gene is TRBJ1-6, the V gene TRBV11-2, with D unresolved. Trimming pared 7 bases from V and 6 bases from J, leaving 7 bases between. Germline V gives CDR1 SGHAT, CDR2 FQNNGV. This CDR3 has 12 amino acids. The CDR3 DNA follows: TGTGCCAGCAAGGTCCCTAATTCACCCCTCCACTTT. Translation: CASKVPNSPLHF.

This clonotype was seen a handful of times. The chain uses TRBV6-2 or TRBV6-3 and TRBJ1-1, with no clear D. The V gene's germline CDR1 is MNHEY and CDR2 SVGEGT. The CDR3 length is 15 residues. V dropped 0 bases and J dropped 1 base, with 9 bases sitting between them. CDR3: CASSYSGSWNTEAFF. DNA of the CDR3: TGTGCCAGCAGTTACTCGGGGTCTTGGAACACTGAAGCTTTCTTT.

The chain combines TRBV6-1 with TRBJ1-2, with TRBD1 matching 7 bases. This CDR3 spans 15 amino acids. CDR1 and CDR2 from the germline V gene are MNHNS and SASEGT. Trimming at V came to 5 bases and at J to 0 bases, leaving 6 bases not matched to a gene. As DNA, the CDR3 is TGTGCCAGCAGTAGACAGGACAGGACTAACTATGGCTACACCTTC. Amino acid sequence: CASSRQDRTNYGYTF.

The sample holds many counts of this clonotype. This rearrangement joins TRBV28 to TRBJ1-1, with 8 nucleotides matching TRBD1. CDR1 is MDHEN, CDR2 SYDVKM, per germline. This CDR3 has 16 amino acids. V lost 2 bases and J lost 0; bases outside the gene matches: 5. The CDR3 loop is CASSLRQGIMNTEAFF. CDR3 DNA sequence: TGTGCCAGCAGTTTAAGACAGGGGATCATGAACACTGAAGCTTTCTTT.

This clonotype was seen repeatedly, ten times or more. The chain is built from TRBV30 and TRBJ2-7; weak D call: TRBD2 (6 bases). CDR3 length: 13 amino acids. Germline lookup yields CDR1 GTSNPN and CDR2 SVGIG (reference sequence). Trimming left V 8 bases short and J 0 bases short, with 14 bases between. Written as DNA, the CDR3 is TGTGCCGGGGGTACGGGGGTCTCCTACGAGCAGTACTTC. It codes for CAGGTGVSYEQYF.